This T cell receptor (beta chain) came from a study of shared clonotypes between healthy human individuals. Study-wide points: Donor scarcity curtailed the genetic and exposure-history diversity represented herein. Memory subsets generally showed smaller estimated richness than naive subsets did.

The CDR3 contains 15 residues. V was clipped by 0 bases and J by 0 bases, with 9 bases between them. CDR1 SGHRS and CDR2 YFSETQ come from the germline V gene. Note on this clone: Its antigen is as yet unknown.

Splitting of CD4+ cells produced CD45RA+ naive and CD45RA-negative memory subsets. Each PCR replicate from the sorted subsets contained about 200 ng DNA, which is 30,000 or so T cell genomes. Some clones are missing from TCRdb's copy, which holds only in-frame ones; the method was immunoSEQ multiplex PCR. Of roughly 1 million clones listed, 60% to 80% were seen once; the top ten hold roughly 1.5%. The TCR originated in a man younger than 35 in good health. The rearrangement uses TRBV5-1 and TRBJ1-1; no clear D. Sequenced input: memory CD4+ T cells sorted from blood. Subset described: CD45RA-negative fraction. The chain's CDR3 is CASSLEAQMNTEAFF. CDR3 nucleotides: TGCGCCAGCAGCTTGGAGGCACAGATGAACACTGAAGCTTTCTTT.